This T cell receptor beta chain was found in a study of cytomegalovirus exposure and HLA in healthy donors. The CDR3 runs to 12 residues. Trimming shortened V by 5 bases and J by 8 bases, and 11 bases separated the two germline ends. In germline, CDR1 is SEHNR, CDR2 FQNEAQ (reference sequence). At the time of sampling, donors were nominally healthy, though unrecorded immune exposures were likely. Details on this clone: Its target is unknown.

Whole-study findings and limits: A later analysis reportedly found that, within productive TCRs, an Asian-associated ancestry cluster had fewer N-insertions than the mean observed across the roughly 700 donors. Differences between HLA loci emerged in a later analysis of TCR association rates, with DRB1 most and HLA-C fewest. CMV serostatus was the only immune exposure information that was available.

A multiplex PCR was run with 60 Vbeta primers and 13 Jbeta primers. Repertoires were generated with immunoSEQ multiplex PCR, while TCRdb's copy carries only in-frame clones and drops some. The sample includes 85,000 to 95,000 clones, roughly 72% of them seen just once. Sequencing was carried out using PBMCs. The rearrangement joins TRBV7-9 to TRBJ2-3; weak D call: TRBD1 (5 bases). This receptor was identified in a man younger than 40 in good health and CMV-seropositive. The CDR3 spells CASSLTRGTQYF. In nucleotides, the CDR3 is TGTGCCAGCAGCCTCACAAGGGGTACGCAGTATTTT.